Below, 28 T cell receptor beta chains from the same sample are listed, as sequenced in a study of T cell responses to AZD1222 COVID-19 vaccine. Sequencing was performed with immunoSEQ multiplex PCR; in TCRdb, only in-frame clones are kept and a portion is missing. The table includes some 280,000 clones, almost 95% detected once. The sample here was peripheral blood, taken 28 days after the second AZD1222 dose. These receptors all come from an adult who received the AZD1222 COVID-19 vaccine.

The CDR3 nucleotides read TGTGCCAGCAGTTTTAGTCCCTCTGGAAACACCATATATTTT. As protein: CASSFSPSGNTIYF. The V call is TRBV6-5, the J call TRBJ1-3, with D unclear. The CDR3 sequence is 14 residues long. Germline CDR1 reads MNHEY; CDR2 reads SVGAGI. The V and J ends lost 4 bases and 0 bases respectively, with 7 bases between them.

The chain combines TRBV30 with TRBJ2-6; the D is unclear. V lost 2 bases and J 0 bases, leaving 14 bases between the germline ends. From germline, CDR1 is GTSNPN and CDR2 SVGIG (reference sequence). The CDR3 covers 17 residues. CDR3 residues: CAWSPNWAVSGANVLTF. The CDR3 DNA is TGTGCCTGGAGTCCCAACTGGGCGGTCTCTGGGGCCAACGTCCTGACTTTC.

V and J are TRBV6-5 and TRBJ1-2, with D perhaps TRBD1 (5 bases). The V and J ends lost 2 bases and 6 bases respectively, with 10 bases between them. CDR1 is MNHEY, CDR2 SVGAGI, per germline. The CDR3 has 13 amino acids. The CDR3 reads CASSYREGHGYTF. CDR3 coding DNA: TGTGCCAGCAGTTACAGGGAGGGGCATGGCTACACCTTC.

The chain has TRBV5-8 and TRBJ1-2; a weak D match, TRBD1 (6 bases). V dropped 3 bases and J dropped 7 bases, with 16 bases sitting between them. This CDR3 has 14 amino acids. The germline gives CDR1 SGHTS, CDR2 YDEGEE. In nucleotides, the CDR3 is TGTGCCAGCAGCTCGGTCGCCGGGACAATTGGCTACACCTTC. This gives the protein CASSSVAGTIGYTF. Supplemented by reference TRBV5-8 and TRBJ1-2, the full variable domain reads EAGVTQSPTHLIKTRGQQATLRCSPISGHTSVYWYQQALGLGLQFLLWYDEGEERNRGNFPPRFSGRQFPNYSSELNVNALELEDSALYLCASSSVAGTIGYTFGSGTRLTVV.

The V and J genes are TRBV15 and TRBJ2-1; TRBD2 aligns across 10 bases. V lost 4 bases and J lost 6; bases outside the gene matches: 24. This CDR3 is built from 21 residues. Germline V gene lookup returns CDR1 LNHNV and CDR2 YYDKDF (reference sequence). The CDR3 protein is CATSNQAPGLAGARFPNEQFF. In nucleotides, the CDR3 is TGTGCCACCAGCAACCAAGCACCAGGGCTAGCGGGAGCCCGCTTCCCCAATGAGCAGTTCTTC.

The chain combines TRBV14 with TRBJ1-5, with 7 bases aligning to TRBD1. Germline CDR1 SGHDN, CDR2 FVKESK. The CDR3 sequence is 17 residues long. V was clipped by 2 bases and J by 7 bases; unmatched bases: 14. CDR3 protein: CASSQPRQGGLEQPQHF. The CDR3 DNA follows: TGTGCCAGCAGCCAACCCCGACAGGGAGGTTTAGAGCAGCCCCAGCATTTT.

The chain carries TRBV7-9 and TRBJ1-1; weak D call: TRBD1 (6 bases). CDR3 length: 13 residues. Germline CDR1 SEHNR, CDR2 FQNEAQ (reference sequence). Trimming removed 8 bases from V and 7 bases from J, with 17 bases in between. CDR3 region: CASHDPGQSEAFF. CDR3 DNA sequence: TGTGCCAGCCACGACCCGGGACAAAGTGAAGCTTTCTTT. Full variable domain (missing parts from reference TRBV7-9 and TRBJ1-1): DTGVSQNPRHKITKRGQNVTFRCDPISEHNRLYWYRQTLGQGPEFLTYFQNEAQLEKSRLLSDRFSAERPKGSFSTLEIQRTEQGDSAMYLCASHDPGQSEAFFGQGTRLTVV.

The rearrangement joins TRBV28 to TRBJ1-5; a weak D match, TRBD1 (6 bases). The CDR3 has 15 residues. Per germline, CDR1 MDHEN and CDR2 SYDVKM. Trimming cost V 6 bases and J 2 bases, with 14 bases left between them. This CDR3 is CASSSRGLGNQPQHF. Here the CDR3 DNA reads TGTGCCAGCAGCTCCAGGGGTTTGGGCAATCAGCCCCAGCATTTT.

This clone was counted only a few times. J is TRBJ1-3 and V is TRBV4-1; D possibly corresponds to TRBD1 (5 bases). The CDR3 runs 14 residues. The germline CDR1 and CDR2 sequences are MGHRA and YSYEKL. V was clipped by 0 bases and J by 5 bases, with 8 bases between them. CDR3 in DNA: TGCGCCAGCAGCCAAGAGGGGGGTAGAAACACCATATATTTT. It encodes CASSQEGGRNTIYF.

To note about this clone: Other DNA sequences within the sample encode an identical CDR3. The chain links TRBV29-1 to TRBJ2-7; D may be TRBD2 (5 bases). Germline lookup yields CDR1 SQVTM and CDR2 ANQGSEA. V was pared by 6 bases and J by 3 bases, with 6 bases between. The CDR3 loop spans 10 amino acids. Here the CDR3 reads CSVRGYEQYF. CDR3 DNA sequence: TGCAGCGTACGGGGCTACGAGCAGTACTTC.

The V and J genes are TRBV7-3 and TRBJ2-3, with D maybe TRBD2 (5 bases). V was clipped by 5 bases and J by 6 bases, with 9 bases between them. The CDR3 has 12 amino acids. Germline-derived CDR1 and CDR2 are SGHTA and FQGTGA. The CDR3: CASSPTGDTQYF. The CDR3 nucleotides read TGTGCCAGCAGCCCAACGGGGGATACGCAGTATTTT.

The chain joins TRBV28 to TRBJ2-2, with TRBD2 identical over 12 bases. V shed 6 bases and J 4 bases; nucleotides not matched to a gene: 9. The CDR3 contains 17 residues. Germline lookup yields CDR1 MDHEN and CDR2 SYDVKM. CDR3 nucleotide sequence: TGTGCCAGCAGCCCAATCGGACTAGCGGGGCCCACCGGGGAGCTGTTTTTT. Its translation is CASSPIGLAGPTGELFF.

This clone has just one count. V gene TRBV6-5 combines with J gene TRBJ1-1, with D unclear. V was trimmed by 7 bases and J by 5 bases, leaving 11 bases between them. CDR1 MNHEY and CDR2 SVGAGI come from the germline V gene. The CDR3 totals 12 residues. In nucleotides, the CDR3 is TGTGCCAGCATATCCCCCACGACTGAAGCTTTCTTT. Protein product: CASISPTTEAFF.

The V and J genes are TRBV6-5 and TRBJ2-3; D ambiguous. In germline, CDR1 is MNHEY, CDR2 SVGAGI. The CDR3 length is 14 residues. V lost 0 bases to trimming and J lost 0 bases, with 4 bases between them. The CDR3 protein is CASSYSYSTDTQYF. The CDR3 region has the DNA TGTGCCAGCAGTTACTCGTACAGCACAGATACGCAGTATTTT.

The chain has TRBV12-3 or TRBV12-4 and TRBJ2-2; no firm D call. The germline V and J ends were trimmed by 2 bases and 5 bases, with 6 bases remaining between them. This CDR3 spans 13 amino acids. DNA of the CDR3: TGTGCCAGCAGTTTATGGGAAACCGGGGAGCTGTTTTTT. Encoded protein: CASSLWETGELFF.

This rearrangement joins TRBV18 to TRBJ2-2, with D tentatively TRBD1 or TRBD2 (5 bases each). CDR1 KGHSH and CDR2 LQKENI come from the germline V gene. Trimming cost V 6 bases and J 6 bases, with 11 bases left between them. The CDR3 consists of 13 residues. CDR3 DNA: TGTGCCAGCTCTCGTGGGGACGCCGGGGAGCTGTTTTTT. Translated: CASSRGDAGELFF. The complete variable domain, with remaining parts taken from reference TRBV18 and TRBJ2-2, reads NAGVMQNPRHLVRRRGQEARLRCSPMKGHSHVYWYRQLPEEGLKFMVYLQKENIIDESGMPKERFSAEFPKEGPSILRIQQVVRGDSAAYFCASSRGDAGELFFGEGSRLTVL.

About this clone itself: The same CDR3 also results from other DNA sequences found in this sample. The gene calls are TRBV9 and TRBJ2-5, with D tentatively TRBD1 (7 bases). The CDR3 covers 15 residues. Trimming pared 0 bases from V and 2 bases from J, leaving 11 bases between. CDR1 is SGDLS and CDR2 is YYNGEE in the germline V gene. CDR3 residues: CASSVVQGGQETQYF. The CDR3 DNA follows: TGTGCCAGCAGCGTAGTCCAGGGGGGACAAGAGACCCAGTACTTC.

The chain has TRBV28 and TRBJ1-1; D unclear. CDR3 length: 14 residues. Germline CDR1 and CDR2: MDHEN and SYDVKM. Between the trimmed V and J ends, which lost 5 bases and 1 base, there was a span of 11 bases. The DNA of the CDR3 is TGTGCCAGCAGTCGTTTTCGGGGGAACACTGAAGCTTTCTTT. Translation gives CASSRFRGNTEAFF.

V gene TRBV28 combines with J gene TRBJ1-3; the match to TRBD1 covers 7 bases. This CDR3 comprises 12 residues. J was trimmed by 3 bases and V by 10 bases; bases with no gene match: 3. Germline CDR1 is MDHEN and CDR2 is SYDVKM. CDR3 in amino acids: CATGGHGNTIYF. For the CDR3, the DNA is TGTGCCACAGGGGGTCATGGAAACACCATATATTTT.

The chain recombines TRBV15 with TRBJ1-5; TRBD1 aligns across 10 bases. The CDR3 has 13 residues. V was pared by 8 bases and J by 5 bases, with 3 bases of the junction left unmatched. Germline CDR1 and CDR2: LNHNV and YYDKDF (reference sequence). Written as DNA, the CDR3 is TGTGCCACCTCCGGGACAGGGGATCAGCCCCAGCATTTT. This encodes CATSGTGDQPQHF.

This clone was picked up one time. This chain links TRBV10-2 with TRBJ1-3; perhaps TRBD1 as D (5 bases). Trimming pared 7 bases from V and 2 bases from J, leaving 9 bases between. Looked up from germline, CDR1 is WSHSY and CDR2 is SAAADI. This CDR3 region has 13 residues. DNA for the CDR3: TGCGCCAGCAAGGACATAGCTGGAAACACCATATATTTT. Its protein is CASKDIAGNTIYF.

The V and J genes are TRBV3-1 (or the pseudogene TRBV3-2) and TRBJ2-2, with D unclear. CDR1 and CDR2 from the germline V gene are LGHDT and YNNKEL (reference sequence). V was pared by 5 bases and J by 4 bases, with 20 bases between. The CDR3 sequence is 17 residues long. In DNA form, the CDR3 reads TGTGCCAGCAGCTCCACCCCCTCGGTCCGGTCCACCGGGGAGCTGTTTTTT. This sequence encodes CASSSTPSVRSTGELFF.

The rearrangement links TRBV5-4 to TRBJ2-5, with 11 nucleotides matching TRBD1. V was clipped by 4 bases and J by 4 bases; unmatched bases: 9. Germline V gene sequence: CDR1 SGHNT, CDR2 YYREEE (reference sequence). The CDR3 runs 16 residues. CDR3 in amino acids: CASSPSGQGAGETQYF. In DNA form, the CDR3 reads TGTGCCAGCAGCCCGTCCGGACAGGGGGCGGGAGAGACCCAGTACTTC.

The J gene is TRBJ1-2, the V gene TRBV3-1 (or the pseudogene TRBV3-2); D not certain. Trimming cost V 1 base and J 6 bases, with 12 bases left between them. The germline gives CDR1 LGHDT, CDR2 YNNKEL (reference sequence). CDR3 length: 14 amino acids. Here the CDR3 reads CASSQVVQSNGYTF. The CDR3, as DNA: TGTGCCAGCAGCCAAGTTGTGCAATCGAATGGCTACACCTTC.

V is TRBV30 and J is TRBJ1-2, with D perhaps matching TRBD1 (5 bases). The CDR3 has 14 residues. Looked up from germline, CDR1 is GTSNPN and CDR2 is SVGIG (reference sequence). V was shortened by 0 bases and J by 4 bases, with 12 bases between the two germline ends. CDR3 bases: TGTGCCTGGAGTGTAAACTGGGGCGGCTATGGCTACACCTTC. Its protein product is CAWSVNWGGYGYTF.

The chain is built from TRBV5-1 and TRBJ1-2; 7 bases agree with TRBD1. Germline trimming cut 3 bases from V and 8 bases from J; bases unmatched to any gene: 7. The CDR3 has 13 amino acids. Germline CDR1 reads SGHRS; CDR2 reads YFSETQ. The DNA of the CDR3 is TGCGCCAGCAGCTGGCAGGGGGATCAGGGCTACACCTTC. It translates to CASSWQGDQGYTF.

V gene TRBV10-2 combines with J gene TRBJ2-1; TRBD2 matches 13 bases. The ends lost 11 bases at V and 1 base at J; junction bases unmatched: 11. Germline loops: CDR1 WSHSY, CDR2 SAAADI. There are 17 residues in the CDR3. The CDR3 protein is CASRGTSGVRSYNEQFF. The CDR3 DNA reads as TGCGCCTCCCGAGGGACTAGCGGGGTTAGGTCCTACAATGAGCAGTTCTTC.

This clone appeared once. The chain combines TRBV7-9 with TRBJ1-2, with 11 nucleotides matching TRBD1. Germline CDR1 is SEHNR and CDR2 is FQNEAQ (reference sequence). The CDR3 runs to 17 residues. Trimming cost V 5 bases and J 3 bases; bases outside gene matches: 11. CDR3 nucleotides: TGTGCCAGCAGCGGCCCGGACAGGGGGCTTCCTTACTATGGCTACACCTTC. It encodes CASSGPDRGLPYYGYTF.